This TCR beta chain was recorded in a study of OX40 agonist ivuxolimab in advanced cancers. The wider study: The study treated patients with ivuxolimab, an agonistic anti-OX40 (CD134) antibody. Those treated in dose escalation had hepatocellular carcinoma, melanoma, renal cell cancer or head and neck cancer. Study-level findings and limits: Antigen specificity was not determined for the expanded peripheral T cells.

This clone is a singleton in its sample. The antigen is undetermined. CDR3 length: 15 residues. CDR1 is SGHDT, CDR2 YYEEEE, per germline. V was clipped by 4 bases and J by 4 bases, with 17 bases between them. TCRdb's copy holds only in-frame clones and misses some; the assay was immunoSEQ multiplex PCR. The sample carries 65,000 to 95,000 clones, approximately 90% recorded once. Material: CD4+ or CD8+ T cells sorted from blood, obtained in a trial of the OX40 agonist ivuxolimab. This clonotype originated in an adult with an advanced solid tumor such as melanoma, head and neck, liver or kidney cancer. The rearrangement links TRBV5-6 to TRBJ1-2; TRBD1 is a possible D gene (6 bases). The CDR3 DNA follows: TGTGCCAGCAGCGCGGCCGGGACAACGGCCTATGGCTACACCTTC. As protein: CASSAAGTTAYGYTF.